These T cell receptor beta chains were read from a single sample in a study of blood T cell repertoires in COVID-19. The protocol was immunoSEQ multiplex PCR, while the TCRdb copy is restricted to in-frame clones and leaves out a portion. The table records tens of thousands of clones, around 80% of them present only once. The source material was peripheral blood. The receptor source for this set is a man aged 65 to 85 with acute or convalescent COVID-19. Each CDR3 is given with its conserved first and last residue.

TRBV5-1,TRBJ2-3,CASSLEKSSATDTQYF
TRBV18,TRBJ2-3,CASSRTMSTDTQYF
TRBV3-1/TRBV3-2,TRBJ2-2,CASSPAGGSGELFF
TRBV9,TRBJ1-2,CASSVGGQGHGYTF
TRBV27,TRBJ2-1,CASSQWGQIIYEQFF
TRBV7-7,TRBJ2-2,CASSLGRSGELFF
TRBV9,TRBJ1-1,CASGSETGANTEAFF
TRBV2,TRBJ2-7,CASRQGQSLAYEQYF
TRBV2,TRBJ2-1,CASSPGLYNEQFF
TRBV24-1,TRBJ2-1,CATSDPGPLANEQFF
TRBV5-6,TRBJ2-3,CASSVWTGRGDTQYF
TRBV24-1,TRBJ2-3,CATSDLGTIAGTSPDTQYF
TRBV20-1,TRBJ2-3,CSARVSGTQYF
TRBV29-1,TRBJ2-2,CSVYQGALNTGELFF
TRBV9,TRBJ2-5,CASSQTSGQGARGETQYF
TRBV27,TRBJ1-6,CASSSRQVRSSPLHF
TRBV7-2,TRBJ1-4,CASSPTGVSGEKLFF
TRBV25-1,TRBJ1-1,CASSDNRGRYTEAFF
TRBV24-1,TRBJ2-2,CATSDLGRGIGELFF
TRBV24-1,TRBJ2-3,CATSDLPSASRGDTQYF
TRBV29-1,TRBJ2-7,CSVDGEEYEQYF
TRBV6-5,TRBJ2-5,CASTQGSQETQYF
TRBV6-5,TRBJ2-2,CASRRGVTGELFF
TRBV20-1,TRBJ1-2,CSASLDRIGGYTF
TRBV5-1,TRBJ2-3,CASSPAGAPAEDTQYF
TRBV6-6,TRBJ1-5,CASSGDSLRPNQPQHF
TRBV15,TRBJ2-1,CATSSDTSSYNEQFF
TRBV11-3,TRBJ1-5,CASSTVGGQGFQPQHF
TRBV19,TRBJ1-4,CASSMSGSRRKLFF
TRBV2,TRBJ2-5,CASTKGRRGAVQETQYF